Included here is one T cell receptor beta chain sequence, with context. Its recognized antigen is unknown. No base qualities exist here, and no much larger clone lies one base off it. This record comes from a study of T cells in Graves' hyperthyroidism and ophthalmopathy (dated by TCRdb to the late 2010s). Background on the whole study: Peripheral blood samples were taken at initial diagnosis, before any treatment was given. To identify TCR V-J signatures that set the groups apart, the researchers used a discovery cohort of 95 to 100 patients, made up of 43 with Graves' ophthalmopathy and 57 with stable Graves' hyperthyroidism. Prospective prediction of ophthalmopathy was tested in an independent validation cohort consisting of 18 to 20 hyperthyroidism patients and 17 patients who later progressed to ophthalmopathy. The roughly 90 discovery patients were divided at random into training and test sets in a 7:3 ratio. The study also compared thyroid tissue and blood T-cell repertoires from about six Graves' hyperthyroidism patients. After sampling, hyperthyroidism patients received methimazole starting at 30 mg daily, and ophthalmopathy patients received high-dose intravenous methylprednisolone. According to the paper, TCR Vbeta CDR3 sequencing was carried out on 135 peripheral blood samples, which came from under 50 ophthalmopathy, under 85 hyperthyroidism and roughly 17 progressor patients.

Looking up the germline V gene (reference sequence) yields CDR1 PRHDT and CDR2 FYEKMQ. The CDR3 measures 13 amino acids from cysteine to phenylalanine. CDR3 DNA is the only sequence kept; it has 39 bases, read in frame from the first base. From V the trimming removes 5 bases and from J it removes 7 bases, while the gene matches leave 4 bases of the junction unaccounted for. Overall study outcomes, separate from this receptor: In cross-validation, a model built on a 13 V-J signature told ophthalmopathy apart from stable hyperthyroidism with under 90% sensitivity and about 81% specificity, and in testing the same model reached 80%/75%. In validation, progression to ophthalmopathy was predicted by the model with 70.59% sensitivity and around 76% specificity, a median of approximately 6.5 months before onset. No statistical method was used to set the sample size in advance, and investigators knew the group allocation. Blood samples also contained most of the expanded thyroid clonotypes (frequency above 0.001), which suggests that blood repertoires may reflect thyroid immune responses.

Moderately to severely active disease, a Clinical Activity Score of at least 3, a NOSPECS grade of at least 4, and a duration under 3 months were present in ophthalmopathy patients. Exclusion was applied to patients with uncontrolled infections, other autoimmune diseases, pregnancy or lactation. Diagnoses relied on clinical symptoms, serum thyroxine and TRAb, thyroid ultrasound and orbital computed tomography. Ficoll-Paque density gradient centrifugation was used to isolate PBMCs from about 10 ml of fresh peripheral blood. Trizol reagent was used to extract total RNA, and RNA quality was then checked on an Agilent 2100 Bioanalyzer. Amplification of TCR beta CDR3 regions was carried out from RNA transcripts. A first-round RT-PCR of the TCR CDR3 used the HTBI primer set with the Qiagen OneStep RT-PCR kit. Libraries were constructed in a second round of multiplex PCR, after which size selection and purification were performed. Paired-end sequencing of the libraries was performed with 100 bp reads on an Illumina HiSeq2000. As for the original processing: SOAPnuke was used to process the raw data, removing reads that contained adapters or uncalled bases, had a mean Phred below 15, or lacked an exact match to the constant primer or identifier. High-quality paired reads were merged with COPE v1.2.5, and unique nucleotide sequences were defined as clonotypes. MiTCR v1.1 was used to align clonotypes to the IMGT TRBV, TRBD and TRBJ reference segments. Only V-J combinations with frequency above 0.0001, covering roughly 99% of repertoires, were analysed. A TCS score was defined as the ratio of F50 (clonal expansion) to E x V (chaos), with BLOSUM62-based TCRdist applied between CDR3 peptides within each V-J. Welch's t-statistics and random forest reduced around 550 V-J features to 10 to 15, which were used in a naive Bayes classifier (R e1071). The raw public data were reprocessed by TCRdb itself: fastp quality trimming at Q25, MiXCR clonotype calling, in-frame beta chains only. Merged by CDR3 protein, the rows form single entries marked with the most common genes and DNA. Here the V and J calls rest on TCRdb's processing, not on the authors' analysis. In all, the sample holds 700,000 or so distinct CDR3 sequences, and approximately 15% of those were seen once. The top ten clonotypes cover roughly an eighth of the sample.

This sequence uses TRBV13 and TRBJ1-2; the central 10 bases match TRBD1. The TCR was taken from a woman between 50 and 59 years old with Graves' ophthalmopathy. Specimen: blood. The nucleotide sequence reads as follows: TGTGCCAGCAGCCCCGGACAGGGGGTTGGCTACACCTTC. Its amino acids are CASSPGQGVGYTF.